The 7 T cell receptor beta chains presented below share a single source sample, sequenced in a study of cytomegalovirus exposure and HLA in healthy donors. PCR used 60 Vbeta primers and 13 Jbeta primers. Some clones are missing from TCRdb's copy, which holds only in-frame ones; the method was immunoSEQ multiplex PCR. The table has about 200,000 clones, around 80% seen once. The source material was PBMCs. These receptors came from a man aged 25 to 45 in good health and CMV-seronegative.

The chain employs TRBV28 and TRBJ2-7; 7 bases are shared with TRBD1. The CDR3 is made up of 11 amino acids. V shed 8 bases, J shed 3 bases, and the junction held 1 base outside the gene matches. Germline lookup yields CDR1 MDHEN and CDR2 SYDVKM. CDR3 bases: TGTGCCAGCGGGACAGTCTACGAGCAGTACTTC. This sequence encodes CASGTVYEQYF.

The count of this clone is one. The chain has TRBV7-3 and TRBJ1-6; 10 bases are shared with TRBD1. Germline CDR1 and CDR2: SGHTA and FQGTGA. V was clipped by 4 bases and J by 8 bases; unmatched bases: 5. The CDR3 is 15 amino acids. DNA of the CDR3: TGTGCCAGCAGCTCGACAGGGGGCGTCGATTCACCCCTCCACTTT. Its protein product is CASSSTGGVDSPLHF.

The V gene is TRBV28, the J gene TRBJ1-5; D is possibly TRBD1 (6 bases). Trimming took 1 base from V and 7 from J, leaving 14 bases between them. This CDR3 has 15 residues. From germline, CDR1 is MDHEN and CDR2 SYDVKM. CDR3 protein: CASSLYRTAAQPQHF. The CDR3 DNA sequence: TGTGCCAGCAGTTTATACCGGACAGCTGCACAGCCCCAGCATTTT.

This chain uses TRBV19 with TRBJ1-1; possible D gene TRBD1, 6 bases. This CDR3 has 17 amino acids. CDR1 and CDR2 (germline): LNHDA, SQIVND (reference sequence). The V gene lost 4 bases and the J gene lost 1 base, with 19 bases spanning the gap. The CDR3 is CASSTTGIGTRNTEAFF. The CDR3 bases are TGTGCCAGTAGTACAACAGGGATAGGAACGCGGAACACTGAAGCTTTCTTT.

The chain carries TRBV2 and TRBJ1-6, with 7 bases identical to TRBD1. Germline V CDR1 and CDR2: SNHLY, FYNNEI. The CDR3 is made up of 13 amino acids. The V segment lost 5 bases and the J segment 10 bases; nucleotides outside the gene matches: 5. CDR3 sequence (DNA): TGTGCCAGCAGTAACAGGGGCGGGTCACCCCTCCACTTT. Protein product: CASSNRGGSPLHF. The full variable domain, rest sourced from reference TRBV2 and TRBJ1-6, is EPEVTQTPSHQVTQMGQEVILRCVPISNHLYFYWYRQILGQKVEFLVSFYNNEISEKSEIFDDQFSVERPDGSNFTLKIRSTKLEDSAMYFCASSNRGGSPLHFGNGTRLTVT.

The chain recombines TRBV6-1 with TRBJ1-5, with D tentatively TRBD1 (6 bases). With 3 bases removed from V and 3 bases from J, the gap between germline ends came to 9 bases. Germline assignment: CDR1 MNHNS and CDR2 SASEGT. This CDR3 comprises 14 residues. This CDR3 reads CASSETGHNQPQHF. The DNA of the CDR3 is TGTGCCAGCAGTGAGACAGGACACAATCAGCCCCAGCATTTT.

The genes are TRBV5-1 and TRBJ1-1; TRBD1 matches 10 bases. Looked up from germline, CDR1 is SGHRS and CDR2 is YFSETQ. The CDR3 contains 14 residues. Losses at the gene ends were 6 bases for V and 5 bases for J; bases not matched to a gene: 7. CDR3 in amino acids: CASNRDRGGTEAFF. The CDR3, as DNA: TGCGCCAGCAACCGGGACAGGGGTGGAACTGAAGCTTTCTTT.